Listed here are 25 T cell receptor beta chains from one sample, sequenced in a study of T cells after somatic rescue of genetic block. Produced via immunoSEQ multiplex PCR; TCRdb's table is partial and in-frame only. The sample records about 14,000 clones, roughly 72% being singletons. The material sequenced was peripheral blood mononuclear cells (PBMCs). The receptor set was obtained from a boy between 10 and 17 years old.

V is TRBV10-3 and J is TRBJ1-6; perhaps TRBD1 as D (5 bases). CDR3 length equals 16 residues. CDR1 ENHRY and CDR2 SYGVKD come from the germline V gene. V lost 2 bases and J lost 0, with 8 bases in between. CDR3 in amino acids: CAISERGPSYNSPLHF. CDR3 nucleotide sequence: TGTGCCATCAGTGAGCGGGGCCCCTCCTATAATTCACCCCTCCACTTT.

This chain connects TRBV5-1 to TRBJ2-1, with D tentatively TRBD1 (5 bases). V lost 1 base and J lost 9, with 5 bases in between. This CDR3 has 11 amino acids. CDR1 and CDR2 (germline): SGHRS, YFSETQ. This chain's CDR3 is CASSLTGEQFF. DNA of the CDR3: TGCGCCAGCAGCTTGACAGGTGAGCAGTTCTTC.

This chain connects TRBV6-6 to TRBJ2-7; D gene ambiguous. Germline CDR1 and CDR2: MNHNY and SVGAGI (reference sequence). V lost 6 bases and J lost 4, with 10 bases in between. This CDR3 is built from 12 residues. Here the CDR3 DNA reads TGTGCCAGCAGCTCCGGACCGTACGAGCAGTACTTC. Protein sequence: CASSSGPYEQYF.

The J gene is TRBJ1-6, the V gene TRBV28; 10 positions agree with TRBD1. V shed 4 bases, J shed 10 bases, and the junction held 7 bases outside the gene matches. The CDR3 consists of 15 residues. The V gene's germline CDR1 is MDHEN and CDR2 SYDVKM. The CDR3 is CASSSPGTGESPLHF. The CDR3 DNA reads TGTGCCAGCAGTTCCCCCGGGACAGGGGAATCACCCCTCCACTTT.

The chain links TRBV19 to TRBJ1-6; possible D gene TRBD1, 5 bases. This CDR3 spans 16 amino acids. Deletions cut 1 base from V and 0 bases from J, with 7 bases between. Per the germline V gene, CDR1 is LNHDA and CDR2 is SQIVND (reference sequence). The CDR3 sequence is CASSIGGVSYNSPLHF. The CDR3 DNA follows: TGTGCCAGTAGTATAGGGGGGGTCTCCTATAATTCACCCCTCCACTTT.

CDR3 residues: CASRLRDRSEKLFF. In nucleotides, the CDR3 is TGTGCCAGCAGGCTCCGGGACAGGAGCGAAAAACTGTTTTTT. The gene calls are TRBV28 and TRBJ1-4; TRBD1 matches 8 bases. This CDR3 contains 14 residues. The germline V gene encodes CDR1 MDHEN and CDR2 SYDVKM. The ends lost 6 bases at V and 8 bases at J; junction bases unmatched: 8.

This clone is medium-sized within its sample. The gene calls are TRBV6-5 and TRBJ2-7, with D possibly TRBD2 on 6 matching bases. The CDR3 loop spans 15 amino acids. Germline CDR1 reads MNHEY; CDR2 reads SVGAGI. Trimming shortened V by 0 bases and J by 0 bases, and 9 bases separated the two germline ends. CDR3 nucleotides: TGTGCCAGCAGTTACTCGTACGGGAGCTCCTACGAGCAGTACTTC. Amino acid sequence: CASSYSYGSSYEQYF.

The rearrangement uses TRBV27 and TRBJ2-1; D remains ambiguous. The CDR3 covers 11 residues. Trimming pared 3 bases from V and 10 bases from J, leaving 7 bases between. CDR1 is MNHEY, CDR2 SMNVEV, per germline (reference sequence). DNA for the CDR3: TGTGCCAGCAGTTTCCATGGCGAGCAGTTCTTC. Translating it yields CASSFHGEQFF.

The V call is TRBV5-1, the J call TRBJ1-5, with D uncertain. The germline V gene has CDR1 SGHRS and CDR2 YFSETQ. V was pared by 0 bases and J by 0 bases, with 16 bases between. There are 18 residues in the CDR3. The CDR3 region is CASSLGPNSDYSNQPQHF. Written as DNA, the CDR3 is TGCGCCAGCAGCTTGGGGCCTAACAGCGATTATAGCAATCAGCCCCAGCATTTT.

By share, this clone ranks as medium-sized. In nucleotides, the CDR3 is TGTGCCAGCAGCGCGTCGGCGGGGGGCCTCTCCTACAATGAGCAGTTCTTC. Amino acids: CASSASAGGLSYNEQFF. This chain joins TRBV9 and TRBJ2-1; 8 positions agree with TRBD2. Looked up from germline, CDR1 is SGDLS and CDR2 is YYNGEE. The V gene end was trimmed by 3 bases and the J gene end by 0 bases; junction bases not matched to a gene: 8. CDR3 length: 17 amino acids.

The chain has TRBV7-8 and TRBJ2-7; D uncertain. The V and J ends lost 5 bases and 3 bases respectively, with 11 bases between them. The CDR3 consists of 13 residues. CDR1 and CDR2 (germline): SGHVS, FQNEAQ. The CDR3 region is CASSLTEFYEQYF. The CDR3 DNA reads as TGTGCCAGCAGCCTAACAGAGTTCTACGAGCAGTACTTC.

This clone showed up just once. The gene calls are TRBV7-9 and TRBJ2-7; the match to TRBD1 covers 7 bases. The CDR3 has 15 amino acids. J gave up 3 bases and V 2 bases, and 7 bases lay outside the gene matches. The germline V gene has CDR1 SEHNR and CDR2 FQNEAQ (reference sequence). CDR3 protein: CASSLTGAKHYEQYF. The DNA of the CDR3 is TGTGCCAGCAGCTTAACAGGGGCGAAACACTACGAGCAGTACTTC.

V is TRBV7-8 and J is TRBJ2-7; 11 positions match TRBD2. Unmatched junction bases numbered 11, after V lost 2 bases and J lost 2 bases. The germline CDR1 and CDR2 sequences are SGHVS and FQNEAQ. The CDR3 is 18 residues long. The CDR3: CASSLTLAGGRPTYEQYF. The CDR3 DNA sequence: TGTGCCAGCAGCTTAACCCTAGCGGGGGGCCGGCCGACCTACGAGCAGTACTTC. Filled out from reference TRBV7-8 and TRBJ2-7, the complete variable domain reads GAGVSQSPRYKVAKRGQDVALRCDPISGHVSLFWYQQALGQGPEFLTYFQNEAQLDKSGLPSDRFFAERPEGSVSTLKIQRTQQEDSAVYLCASSLTLAGGRPTYEQYFGPGTRLTVT.

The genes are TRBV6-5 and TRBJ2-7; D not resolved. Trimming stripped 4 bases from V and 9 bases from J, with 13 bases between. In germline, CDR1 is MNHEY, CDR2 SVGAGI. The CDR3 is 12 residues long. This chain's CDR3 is CASSSPSGAQYF. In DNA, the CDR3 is TGTGCCAGCAGTTCGCCTTCAGGAGCGCAGTACTTC.

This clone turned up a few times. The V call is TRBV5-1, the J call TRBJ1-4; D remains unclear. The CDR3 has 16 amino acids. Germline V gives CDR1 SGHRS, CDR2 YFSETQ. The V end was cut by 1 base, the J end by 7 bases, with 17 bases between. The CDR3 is CASSLSQREGSEKLFF. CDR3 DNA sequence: TGCGCCAGCAGCTTGTCTCAAAGGGAAGGGTCTGAAAAACTGTTTTTT.

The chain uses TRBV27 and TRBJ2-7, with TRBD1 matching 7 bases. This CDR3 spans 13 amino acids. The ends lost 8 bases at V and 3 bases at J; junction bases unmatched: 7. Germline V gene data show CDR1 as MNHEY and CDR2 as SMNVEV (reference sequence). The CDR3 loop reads CASARDSFYEQYF. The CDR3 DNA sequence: TGTGCCAGCGCACGGGACAGCTTCTACGAGCAGTACTTC.

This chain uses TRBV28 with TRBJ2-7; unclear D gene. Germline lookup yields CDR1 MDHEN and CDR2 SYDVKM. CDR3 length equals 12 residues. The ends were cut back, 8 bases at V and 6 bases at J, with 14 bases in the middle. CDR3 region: CASQTRRFEQYF. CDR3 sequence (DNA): TGTGCCAGCCAGACGAGGAGATTCGAGCAGTACTTC.

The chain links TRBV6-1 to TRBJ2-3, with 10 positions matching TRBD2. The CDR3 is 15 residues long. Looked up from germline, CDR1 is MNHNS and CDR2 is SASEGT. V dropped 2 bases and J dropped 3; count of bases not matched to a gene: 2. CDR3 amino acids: CASSELTSGTDTQYF. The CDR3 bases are TGTGCCAGCAGTGAATTGACTAGCGGGACAGATACGCAGTATTTT.

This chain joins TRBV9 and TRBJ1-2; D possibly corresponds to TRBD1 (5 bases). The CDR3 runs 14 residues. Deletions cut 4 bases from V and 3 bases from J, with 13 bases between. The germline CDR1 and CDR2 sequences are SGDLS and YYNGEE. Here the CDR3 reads CASSLGGNYYGYTF. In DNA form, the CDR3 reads TGTGCCAGCAGCCTCGGGGGGAATTACTATGGCTACACCTTC.

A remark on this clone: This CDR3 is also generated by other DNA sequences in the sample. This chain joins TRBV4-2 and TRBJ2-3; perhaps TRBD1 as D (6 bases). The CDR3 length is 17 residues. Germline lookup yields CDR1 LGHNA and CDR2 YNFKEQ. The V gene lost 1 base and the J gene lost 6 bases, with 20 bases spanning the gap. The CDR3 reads CASSQVDHRSTGDTQYF. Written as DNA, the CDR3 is TGTGCCAGCAGCCAAGTTGATCACAGGTCTACAGGGGATACGCAGTATTTT.

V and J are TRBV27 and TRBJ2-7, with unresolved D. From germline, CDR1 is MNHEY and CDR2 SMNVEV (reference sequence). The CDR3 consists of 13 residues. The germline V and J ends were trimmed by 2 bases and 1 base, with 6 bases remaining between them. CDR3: CASSLQVSYEQYF. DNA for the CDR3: TGTGCCAGCAGTTTACAGGTTTCCTACGAGCAGTACTTC.

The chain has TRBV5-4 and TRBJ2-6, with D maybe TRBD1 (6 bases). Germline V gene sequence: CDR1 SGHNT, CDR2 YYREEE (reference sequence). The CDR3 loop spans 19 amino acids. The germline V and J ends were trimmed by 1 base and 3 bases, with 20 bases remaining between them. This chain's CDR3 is CASSLIGQRAAGGANVLTF. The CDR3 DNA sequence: TGTGCCAGCAGCTTGATAGGACAGAGGGCAGCAGGTGGGGCCAACGTCCTGACTTTC.

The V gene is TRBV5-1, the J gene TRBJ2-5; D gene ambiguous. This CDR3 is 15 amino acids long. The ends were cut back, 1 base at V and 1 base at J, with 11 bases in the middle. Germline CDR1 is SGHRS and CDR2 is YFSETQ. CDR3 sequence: CASSLNPPAQETQYF. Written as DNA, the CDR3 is TGCGCCAGCAGCTTGAACCCCCCAGCCCAAGAGACCCAGTACTTC.

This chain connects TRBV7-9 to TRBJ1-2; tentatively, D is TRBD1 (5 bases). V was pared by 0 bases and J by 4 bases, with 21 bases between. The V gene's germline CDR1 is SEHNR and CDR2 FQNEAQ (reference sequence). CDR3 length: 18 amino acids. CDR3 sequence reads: CASSLAPFTREKGYGYTF. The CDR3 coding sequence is TGTGCCAGCAGCTTAGCACCATTTACCAGGGAGAAGGGCTATGGCTACACCTTC. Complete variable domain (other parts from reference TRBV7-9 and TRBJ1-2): DTGVSQNPRHKITKRGQNVTFRCDPISEHNRLYWYRQTLGQGPEFLTYFQNEAQLEKSRLLSDRFSAERPKGSFSTLEIQRTEQGDSAMYLCASSLAPFTREKGYGYTFGSGTRLTVV.

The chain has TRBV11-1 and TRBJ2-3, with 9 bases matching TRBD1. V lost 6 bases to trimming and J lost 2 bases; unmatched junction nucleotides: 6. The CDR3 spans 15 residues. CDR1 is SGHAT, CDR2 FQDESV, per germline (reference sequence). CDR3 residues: CASSRTGALTDTQYF. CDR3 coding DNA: TGTGCCAGCAGTAGGACAGGGGCCCTCACAGATACGCAGTATTTT.